Listed below are T cell receptor beta chains from one sample, sequenced in a study of T cell responses to AZD1222 COVID-19 vaccine. Clones were read by immunoSEQ multiplex PCR, and TCRdb kept only the in-frame ones, dropping some. The sample records around 120,000 clones, roughly 87% being singletons. The material sequenced was peripheral blood, taken 28 days after the second AZD1222 dose. The receptors here all came from an adult who received the AZD1222 COVID-19 vaccine. Both conserved end residues are part of each CDR3. A D gene is named only where the DNA matches it firmly. Clone sizes are given selectively: once, few, many, or a class where the clone is expanded.

v_gene	j_gene	abundance	d_gene	CDR3aa	CDR3nt
TRBV7-8	TRBJ2-1	once	TRBD2	CASSLGSGTSGEGRNEQFF	TGTGCCAGCAGCTTAGGTTCCGGGACTAGCGGGGAAGGTAGGAATGAGCAGTTCTTC
TRBV3-1/TRBV3-2	TRBJ1-2	-	TRBD1	CASSQAWDSPYVF	TGTGCCAGCAGCCAAGCTTGGGACAGTCCTTACGTGTTC
TRBV19	TRBJ1-5	-	-	CASQSGGGSQPQHF	TGTGCCAGTCAATCGGGCGGGGGAAGCCAGCCCCAGCATTTT
TRBV9	TRBJ2-4	once	-	CASSVGVGNIQYF	TGTGCCAGCAGCGTAGGTGTGGGTAACATTCAGTACTTC
TRBV28	TRBJ2-3	-	-	CASSSYGGRNPTDTQYF	TGTGCCAGCAGTTCTTATGGCGGACGGAACCCCACAGATACGCAGTATTTT
TRBV7-3	TRBJ1-6	-	TRBD1	CASSSGQGYNSPLHF	TGTGCCAGCAGCTCCGGACAGGGCTATAATTCACCCCTCCACTTT
TRBV3-1/TRBV3-2	TRBJ2-3	-	-	CASSLWTSLGDTQYF	TGTGCCAGCAGCCTTTGGACTTCGCTTGGAGATACGCAGTATTTT
TRBV2	TRBJ1-5	few	-	CASSLTWDLSNQPQHF	TGTGCCAGCAGCCTGACCTGGGACCTTAGCAATCAGCCCCAGCATTTT
TRBV7-9	TRBJ2-7	-	TRBD1	CASSRDRVTHEQYF	TGTGCCAGCAGCCGGGACAGGGTAACCCACGAGCAGTACTTC
TRBV7-3	TRBJ2-1	-	TRBD1	CASSPWTGDEQFF	TGTGCCAGCAGCCCCTGGACAGGGGATGAGCAGTTCTTC
TRBV21-1	TRBJ2-5	-	-	CASRVETQGLAGGRKYF	TGTGCCAGCAGGGTGGAGACCCAGGGACTAGCGGGGGGCCGGAAGTACTTC
TRBV12-3/TRBV12-4	TRBJ1-5	-	-	CASSFSGNQPQHF	TGTGCCAGCAGTTTTAGTGGCAATCAGCCCCAGCATTTT
TRBV3-1/TRBV3-2	TRBJ1-1	-	-	CASSQVSRDGEAFF	TGTGCCAGCAGCCAAGTTTCTCGGGACGGCGAAGCTTTCTTT
TRBV30	TRBJ2-3	once	TRBD2	CAWSVLAGATDTQYF	TGTGCCTGGAGTGTACTAGCGGGGGCCACAGATACGCAGTATTTT
TRBV30	TRBJ2-7	-	TRBD1	CASTDRESYEQYF	TGTGCCTCGACGGACAGGGAAAGCTACGAGCAGTACTTC
TRBV25-1	TRBJ1-6	-	TRBD1	CASSASGQGGSPLHF	TGTGCCAGCAGTGCCTCGGGACAGGGAGGTTCACCCCTCCACTTT
TRBV29-1	TRBJ1-2	-	TRBD1	CSVERTGDQLSINYGYTF	TGCAGCGTTGAGCGGACAGGGGACCAACTATCGATTAACTATGGCTACACCTTC
TRBV6-5	TRBJ1-4	-	TRBD1	CASTKGQNEKLFF	TGTGCCAGCACCAAGGGACAGAATGAAAAACTGTTTTTT
TRBV7-2	TRBJ2-1	-	TRBD2	CASSLGRGDEQFF	TGTGCCAGCAGCTTAGGGCGGGGGGATGAGCAGTTCTTC
TRBV7-9	TRBJ2-2	few	-	CASSLGGVGELFF	TGTGCCAGCAGCTTGGGGGGTGTCGGGGAGCTGTTTTTT
TRBV2	TRBJ2-3	-	-	CASSVRISTDTQYF	TGTGCCAGCAGTGTCCGGATTAGCACAGATACGCAGTATTTT
TRBV7-2	TRBJ1-2	-	-	CASSQGSALYGYTF	TGTGCCAGCAGCCAAGGGTCTGCTCTCTATGGCTACACCTTC
TRBV19	TRBJ1-2	once	-	CASSPSWGGQYGYTF	TGTGCCAGTAGCCCCTCATGGGGGGGCCAATATGGCTACACCTTC
TRBV9	TRBJ1-4	-	TRBD1	CASSGGQGFEKLFF	TGTGCCAGCAGCGGGGGACAGGGATTCGAAAAACTGTTTTTT
TRBV7-2	TRBJ2-5	-	-	CASSPLMRTQYF	TGTGCCAGCAGCCCTCTCATGAGGACCCAGTACTTC
TRBV7-2	TRBJ1-2	once	-	CASSPVGRYGYTF	TGTGCCAGCAGCCCGGTGGGGCGCTATGGCTACACCTTC
TRBV7-2	TRBJ1-2	-	TRBD1	CASSLATGGTNYGYTF	TGTGCCAGCAGCTTAGCGACAGGGGGAACTAACTATGGCTACACCTTC
TRBV12-3/TRBV12-4	TRBJ2-1	-	-	CASSFYYNEQFF	TGTGCCAGCAGTTTTTATTACAATGAGCAGTTCTTC
TRBV7-6	TRBJ2-7	-	TRBD1	CASSLAPGQGVYEQYF	TGTGCCAGCAGCTTAGCGCCCGGACAGGGGGTCTACGAGCAGTACTTC
TRBV27	TRBJ2-7	-	-	CASSLSGGLHSYEQYF	TGTGCCAGCAGTTTATCAGGCGGACTACACTCCTACGAGCAGTACTTC
TRBV5-1	TRBJ1-6	-	TRBD1	CASSQQGQGTNSPLHF	TGCGCCAGCAGCCAGCAAGGACAGGGTACGAATTCACCCCTCCACTTT
TRBV4-1	TRBJ1-2	-	-	CASSRGRGVDYGYTF	TGCGCCAGCAGCCGGGGACGGGGGGTCGACTATGGCTACACCTTC
TRBV7-2	TRBJ2-7	-	TRBD1	CASSPSRTGGSYEQYF	TGTGCCAGCAGCCCGTCTAGGACAGGGGGGTCCTACGAGCAGTACTTC
TRBV24-1	TRBJ2-1	-	-	CATSEGWGGGYNEQFF	TGTGCCACCAGTGAGGGTTGGGGAGGAGGGTACAATGAGCAGTTCTTC
TRBV19	TRBJ1-4	-	TRBD1	CASSATGAIREEKLFF	TGTGCCAGTAGCGCGACAGGGGCTATTCGAGAGGAAAAACTGTTTTTT
TRBV6-1	TRBJ2-1	-	-	CASSEGSRLTYNEQFF	TGTGCCAGCAGTGAAGGTAGCCGGCTAACCTACAATGAGCAGTTCTTC